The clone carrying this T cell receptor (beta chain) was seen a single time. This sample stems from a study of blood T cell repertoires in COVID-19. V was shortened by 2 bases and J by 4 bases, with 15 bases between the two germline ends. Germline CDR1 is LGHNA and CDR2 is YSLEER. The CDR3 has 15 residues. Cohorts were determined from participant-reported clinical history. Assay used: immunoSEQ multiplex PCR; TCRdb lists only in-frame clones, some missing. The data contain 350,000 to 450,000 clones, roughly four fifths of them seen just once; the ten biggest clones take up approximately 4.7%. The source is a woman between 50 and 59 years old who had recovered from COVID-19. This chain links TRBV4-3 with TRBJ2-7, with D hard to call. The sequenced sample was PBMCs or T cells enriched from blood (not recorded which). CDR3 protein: CASSQYLTQVYEQYF. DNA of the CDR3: TGCGCCAGCAGCCAATACCTGACCCAGGTTTACGAGCAGTACTTC.